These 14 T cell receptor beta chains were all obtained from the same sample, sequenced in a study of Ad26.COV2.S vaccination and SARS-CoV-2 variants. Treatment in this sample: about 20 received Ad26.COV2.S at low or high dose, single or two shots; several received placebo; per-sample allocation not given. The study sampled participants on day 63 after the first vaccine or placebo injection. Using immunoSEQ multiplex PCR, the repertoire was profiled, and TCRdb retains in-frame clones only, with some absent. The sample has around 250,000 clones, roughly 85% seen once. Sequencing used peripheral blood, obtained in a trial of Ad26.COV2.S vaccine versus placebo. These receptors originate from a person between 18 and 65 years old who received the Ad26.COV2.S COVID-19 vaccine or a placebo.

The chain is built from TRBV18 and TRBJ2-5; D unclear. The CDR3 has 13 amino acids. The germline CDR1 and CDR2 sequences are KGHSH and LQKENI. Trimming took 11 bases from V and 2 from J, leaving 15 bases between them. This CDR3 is CASRTVVQETQYF. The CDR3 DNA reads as TGTGCCTCCCGAACAGTGGTACAAGAGACCCAGTACTTC.

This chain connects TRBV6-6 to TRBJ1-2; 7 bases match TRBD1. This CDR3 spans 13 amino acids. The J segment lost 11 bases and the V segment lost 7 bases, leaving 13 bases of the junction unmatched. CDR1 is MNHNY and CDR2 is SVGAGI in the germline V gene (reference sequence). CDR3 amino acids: CASNQGGGMTYTF. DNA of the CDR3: TGTGCCAGCAACCAAGGAGGGGGCATGACTTACACCTTC.

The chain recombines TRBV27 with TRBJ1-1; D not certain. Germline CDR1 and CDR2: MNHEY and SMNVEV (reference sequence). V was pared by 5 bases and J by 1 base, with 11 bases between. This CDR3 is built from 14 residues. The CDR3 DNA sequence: TGTGCCAGCAGTGCGCTAACAGCGAACACTGAAGCTTTCTTT. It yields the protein CASSALTANTEAFF.

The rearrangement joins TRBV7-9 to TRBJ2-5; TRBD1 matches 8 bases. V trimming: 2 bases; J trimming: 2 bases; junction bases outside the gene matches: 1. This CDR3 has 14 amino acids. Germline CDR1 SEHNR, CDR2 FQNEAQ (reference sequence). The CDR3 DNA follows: TGTGCCAGCAGCTTAAGACAGGGGCAAGAGACCCAGTACTTC. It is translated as CASSLRQGQETQYF.

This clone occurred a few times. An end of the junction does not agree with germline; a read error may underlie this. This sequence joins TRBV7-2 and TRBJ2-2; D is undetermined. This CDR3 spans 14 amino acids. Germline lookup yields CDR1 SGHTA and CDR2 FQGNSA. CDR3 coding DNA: TGTGCCAGCAGCTTTGAGGCGAAAACCGGGGAGCTGTTTTTT. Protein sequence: CASSFEAKTGELFF.

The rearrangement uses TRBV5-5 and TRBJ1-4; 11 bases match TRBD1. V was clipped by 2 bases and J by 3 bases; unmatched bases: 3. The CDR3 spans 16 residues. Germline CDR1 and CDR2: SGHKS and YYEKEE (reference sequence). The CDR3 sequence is CASSFGTGGSNEKLFF. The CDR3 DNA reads TGTGCCAGCAGCTTCGGGACAGGGGGTTCTAATGAAAAACTGTTTTTT. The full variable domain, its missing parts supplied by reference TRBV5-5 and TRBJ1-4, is DAGVTQSPTHLIKTRGQQVTLRCSPISGHKSVSWYQQVLGQGPQFIFQYYEKEERGRGNFPDRFSARQFPNYSSELNVNALLLGDSALYLCASSFGTGGSNEKLFFGSGTQLSVL.

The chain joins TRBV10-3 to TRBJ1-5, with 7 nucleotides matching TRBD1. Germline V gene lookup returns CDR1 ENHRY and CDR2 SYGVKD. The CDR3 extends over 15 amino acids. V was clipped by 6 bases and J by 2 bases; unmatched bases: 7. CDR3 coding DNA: TGTGCCATCAGCCGACAGGGTACGGGCAATCAGCCCCAGCATTTT. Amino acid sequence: CAISRQGTGNQPQHF.

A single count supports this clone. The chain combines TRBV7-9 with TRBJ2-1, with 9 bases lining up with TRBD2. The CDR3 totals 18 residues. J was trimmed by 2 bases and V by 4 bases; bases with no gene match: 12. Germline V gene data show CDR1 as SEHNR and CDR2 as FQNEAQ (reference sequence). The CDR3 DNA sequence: TGTGCCAGCAGCTCGGAAAGACTGCGGGGGGGACCCTACAATGAGCAGTTCTTC. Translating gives CASSSERLRGGPYNEQFF.

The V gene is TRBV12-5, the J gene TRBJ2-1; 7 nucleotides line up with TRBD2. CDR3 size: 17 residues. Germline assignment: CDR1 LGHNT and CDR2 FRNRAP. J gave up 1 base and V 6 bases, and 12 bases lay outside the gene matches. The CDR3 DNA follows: TGTGCTAGTGGGCAGGGTGCCGGGGGAGGGTCCTACAATGAGCAGTTCTTC. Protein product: CASGQGAGGGSYNEQFF.

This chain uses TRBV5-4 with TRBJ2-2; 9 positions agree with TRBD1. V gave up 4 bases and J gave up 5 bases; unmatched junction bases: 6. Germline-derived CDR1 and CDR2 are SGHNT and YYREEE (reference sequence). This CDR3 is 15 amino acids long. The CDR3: CASSRTGVTTGELFF. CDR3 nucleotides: TGTGCCAGCAGCAGGACAGGGGTCACGACCGGGGAGCTGTTTTTT.

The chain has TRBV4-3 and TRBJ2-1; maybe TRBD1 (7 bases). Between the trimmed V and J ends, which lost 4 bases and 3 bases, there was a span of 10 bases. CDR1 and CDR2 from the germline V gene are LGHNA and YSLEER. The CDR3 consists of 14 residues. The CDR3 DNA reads TGCGCCAGCAGCCCCAGGGGGGTCTACAATGAGCAGTTCTTC. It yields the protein CASSPRGVYNEQFF.

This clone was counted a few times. Written as DNA, the CDR3 is TGCGCCAGCAGCCATGGGCTAGCGGGACCCACCGGGGAGCTGTTTTTT. Translation: CASSHGLAGPTGELFF. The chain combines TRBV4-1 with TRBJ2-2, with 9 nucleotides matching TRBD2. There are 16 residues in the CDR3. The ends lost 3 bases at V and 4 bases at J; junction bases unmatched: 6. CDR1 and CDR2 from the germline V gene are MGHRA and YSYEKL.

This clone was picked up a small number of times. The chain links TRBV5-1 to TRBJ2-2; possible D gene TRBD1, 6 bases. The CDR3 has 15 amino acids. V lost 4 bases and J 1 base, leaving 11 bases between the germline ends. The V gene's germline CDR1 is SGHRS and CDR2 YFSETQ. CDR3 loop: CASSPTGLNTGELFF. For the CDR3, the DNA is TGCGCCAGCAGCCCGACAGGCCTGAACACCGGGGAGCTGTTTTTT. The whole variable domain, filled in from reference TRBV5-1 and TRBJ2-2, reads KAGVTQTPRYLIKTRGQQVTLSCSPISGHRSVSWYQQTPGQGLQFLFEYFSETQRNKGNFPGRFSGRQFSNSRSEMNVSTLELGDSALYLCASSPTGLNTGELFFGEGSRLTVL.

DNA for the CDR3: TGTGCCTGGAGTCCGGGGAGACATAGCAATCAGCCCCAGCATTTT. It encodes CAWSPGRHSNQPQHF. The chain couples TRBV30 to TRBJ1-5; D is uncertain. V lost 2 bases, J lost 0 bases, and 11 bases lay in between. The length of the CDR3 is 15 residues. From germline, CDR1 is GTSNPN and CDR2 SVGIG (reference sequence).